These 4 T cell receptor beta chains were sequenced from one sample in a study of TIL therapy for anti-PD-1-resistant metastatic lung cancer. This was the immunoSEQ v3 assay. Assay: immunoSEQ multiplex PCR; the TCRdb copy retains only in-frame clones and omits some. The sample shows some 60,000 clones, around 70% of them seen only once. Specified time point: pre-treatment sample, taken before nivolumab and TIL therapy. The specimen was blood, collected at baseline. The source is a person between 25 and 79 years old with non-small cell lung cancer.

This rearrangement joins TRBV5-1 to TRBJ2-7; the D gene is possibly TRBD1 (5 bases). V dropped 0 bases and J dropped 0 bases, with 13 bases sitting between them. The germline V gene has CDR1 SGHRS and CDR2 YFSETQ. The CDR3 is 16 residues long. In nucleotides, the CDR3 is TGCGCCAGCAGCTTGGGACTGACAGCCGCCTCCTACGAGCAGTACTTC. It is translated as CASSLGLTAASYEQYF.

The chain couples TRBV7-9 to TRBJ1-3, with D uncertain. The CDR3 contains 13 residues. V lost 6 bases and J 2 bases, leaving 8 bases between the germline ends. Germline-derived CDR1 and CDR2 are SEHNR and FQNEAQ (reference sequence). The CDR3 DNA follows: TGTGCCAGCAGATTTACAGCTGGAAACACCATATATTTT. This sequence encodes CASRFTAGNTIYF.

The V gene is TRBV9, the J gene TRBJ2-3; tentative D call: TRBD2 (6 bases). In germline, CDR1 is SGDLS, CDR2 YYNGEE. There are 16 residues in the CDR3. V lost 2 bases and J lost 0, with 13 bases in between. As DNA, the CDR3 is TGTGCCAGCAGCGTCATGACGGGACTGAGCACAGATACGCAGTATTTT. Amino acid sequence: CASSVMTGLSTDTQYF.

In this sample, this clone turned up a few times. J is TRBJ2-2 and V is TRBV7-9, with D perhaps given as TRBD1 or TRBD2 (5 bases each). Germline loops: CDR1 SEHNR, CDR2 FQNEAQ (reference sequence). The CDR3 totals 18 residues. V was cut by 4 bases and J by 3 bases, with 21 bases left in between. CDR3 bases: TGTGCCAGCAGCTCGCCCTCCGGGACCCCCATAGACACCGGGGAGCTGTTTTTT. This codes for CASSSPSGTPIDTGELFF. The full variable domain, completed using reference TRBV7-9 and TRBJ2-2, is DTGVSQNPRHKITKRGQNVTFRCDPISEHNRLYWYRQTLGQGPEFLTYFQNEAQLEKSRLLSDRFSAERPKGSFSTLEIQRTEQGDSAMYLCASSSPSGTPIDTGELFFGEGSRLTVL.